These 20 T cell receptor beta chains were all obtained from the same sample, sequenced in a study of response to subunit inactivated influenza vaccine. TCRdb redid the calling of the RT-PCR reads with MiXCR, one entry per CDR3 protein. The sample has roughly 500,000 distinct CDR3 sequences; over 25% are singletons. The material sequenced was CD4+ T cells sorted from PBMCs, taken roughly 5 days after vaccination. Receptors originate from a man aged 50-59 years who received an inactivated influenza vaccine.

The V gene is TRBV29-1, the J gene TRBJ2-1; TRBD2 matches at 8 bases. Germline V lookup: CDR1 SQVTM, CDR2 ANQGSEA. The CDR3 consists of 14 residues. With V trimmed by 7 bases and J by 9 bases, 14 bases remained unmatched. The CDR3 is CSAIEREFRVEQFF. The CDR3 DNA reads TGCAGCGCCATAGAGCGGGAGTTTAGAGTTGAGCAGTTCTTC.

The V call is TRBV20-1, the J call TRBJ2-3; tentatively, D is TRBD1 or TRBD2 (5 bases each). This CDR3 contains 12 residues. Looked up from germline, CDR1 is DFQATT and CDR2 is SNEGSKA (reference sequence). V lost 4 bases, J lost 2 bases, and 7 bases lay in between. In DNA form, the CDR3 reads TGCAGTGCTATCGGGACCACAGATACGCAGTATTTT. This encodes CSAIGTTDTQYF.

This clonotype occurred a few times. The V gene is TRBV12-3 or TRBV12-4, the J gene TRBJ1-5, with TRBD1 identical over 7 bases. V trimming: 6 bases; J trimming: 15 bases; junction bases outside the gene matches: 8. The CDR3 covers 11 residues. The CDR3 nucleotides read TGTGCCAGCAGATCAACAGGGGACCCGCATTTT. It codes for CASRSTGDPHF.

The CDR3 spells CASRGHRNTGELFF. In nucleotides, the CDR3 is TGTGCCAGCAGAGGCCACAGGAACACCGGGGAGCTGTTTTTT. The chain uses TRBV6-1 and TRBJ2-2; D not resolved. CDR1 MNHNS and CDR2 SASEGT come from the germline V gene. This CDR3 spans 14 amino acids. Trimming took off 6 bases at V and 1 base at J, with 9 bases between the two ends.

The sample holds a few counts of this clonotype. The chain combines TRBV20-1 with TRBJ2-3; D is perhaps TRBD1 (5 bases). Germline CDR1 is DFQATT and CDR2 is SNEGSKA (reference sequence). Deletions cut 3 bases from V and 4 bases from J, with 14 bases between. The CDR3 is 14 residues long. In nucleotides, the CDR3 is TGCAGTGCTAGTTTGAAATGGGGCGCAGATACGCAGTATTTT. It codes for CSASLKWGADTQYF.

The J gene is TRBJ2-1, the V gene TRBV11-3, with D possibly matching TRBD1 (5 bases). Germline-derived CDR1 and CDR2 are SGHNT and YENEEA. The ends were cut back, 6 bases at V and 0 bases at J, with 12 bases in the middle. The CDR3 runs 15 residues. CDR3 residues: CASSLQASSYNEQFF. In nucleotides, the CDR3 is TGTGCCAGCAGTTTACAGGCGAGCTCCTACAATGAGCAGTTCTTC.

This clonotype was counted a few times. This sequence joins TRBV7-2 and TRBJ2-5; 8 bases fit TRBD2. Germline V CDR1 and CDR2: SGHTA, FQGNSA. The CDR3 covers 14 residues. Trimming removed 1 base from V and 4 bases from J; junction bases left unmatched: 2. DNA of the CDR3: TGTGCCAGCAGCTTAGGTAGCGGGACAGAGACCCAGTACTTC. It codes for CASSLGSGTETQYF.

The V gene is TRBV6-1, the J gene TRBJ2-1, with 11 bases that match TRBD1. The CDR3 has 15 residues. After removal of 6 bases from V and 8 bases from J, the junction contained 9 bases not matched to a gene. The germline gives CDR1 MNHNS, CDR2 SASEGT. The CDR3 bases are TGTGCCAGCAGGCGGGCCGGACAGGGGGCCCATGAGCAGTTCTTC. As protein: CASRRAGQGAHEQFF.

The chain carries TRBV5-1 and TRBJ2-7, with 8 bases matching TRBD1. The CDR3 runs 14 residues. The V and J ends lost 3 bases and 6 bases, in that order; junction bases with no gene match: 8. CDR1 is SGHRS and CDR2 is YFSETQ in the germline V gene. The CDR3 nucleotides read TGCGCCAGCAGCTCCAACCTCGGACAGGGCGAGCAGTACTTC. Translating it yields CASSSNLGQGEQYF.

As to this clonotype: This may be a read error: a much more frequent sequence differs by one nucleotide. This chain links TRBV7-2 with TRBJ2-3; 7 nucleotides agree with TRBD2. The CDR3 runs 16 residues. CDR1 and CDR2 (germline): SGHTA, FQGNSA. The V and J ends lost 10 bases and 0 bases, in that order; junction bases with no gene match: 13. The CDR3 sequence: CATRRELAQSTDTQYF. DNA for the CDR3: TGTGCCACCAGGCGTGAACTAGCGCAAAGCACAGATACGCAGTATTTT.

V usage is TRBV5-4 and J usage is TRBJ2-1, with TRBD2 identical over 11 bases. The CDR3 has 20 amino acids. V shed 3 bases and J 1 base; nucleotides not matched to a gene: 15. CDR1 and CDR2 (germline): SGHNT, YYREEE (reference sequence). The CDR3 bases are TGTGCCAGCAGCTCACCCCCGGGACAGCTAGCGGGGGGTTCCTACAATGAGCAGTTCTTC. Its protein product is CASSSPPGQLAGGSYNEQFF.

The CDR3, as DNA: TGTGCCAGCAGCCAAGTGTTCGGGACTAATTCACCCCTCCACTTT. It is translated as CASSQVFGTNSPLHF. The chain recombines TRBV3-1 with TRBJ1-6, with a tentative D call TRBD1 (5 bases). Germline CDR1 LGHDT, CDR2 YNNKEL (reference sequence). V was shortened by 1 base and J by 6 bases, with 10 bases between the two germline ends. This CDR3 region has 15 residues.

This clonotype was counted a few times. The J gene is TRBJ2-6, the V gene TRBV11-2; 7 bases fit TRBD1. Per germline, CDR1 SGHAT and CDR2 FQNNGV. The junction had 8 bases not matched to a gene; V was cut back by 5 bases and J by 7 bases. This CDR3 spans 15 amino acids. The CDR3 is CASSRRQGGANVLTF. DNA of the CDR3: TGTGCCAGCAGCCGAAGACAGGGTGGCGCCAACGTCCTGACTTTC.

The J gene is TRBJ2-1, the V gene TRBV10-3, with D perhaps TRBD2 (5 bases). V dropped 6 bases and J dropped 6 bases, with 15 bases sitting between them. The germline gives CDR1 ENHRY, CDR2 SYGVKD. This CDR3 is 14 amino acids long. CDR3 protein: CAIREDQPTNEQFF. The CDR3 DNA follows: TGTGCCATCAGGGAGGACCAGCCAACCAATGAGCAGTTCTTC.

The sample holds a few counts of this clonotype. CDR3 amino acids: CASSPPGPGSLHF. The DNA for the CDR3 is TGTGCCAGCAGCCCTCCTGGACCTGGCTCTCTCCACTTT. The chain couples TRBV7-9 to TRBJ1-6, with D uncertain. The CDR3 extends over 13 amino acids. CDR1 and CDR2 (germline): SEHNR, FQNEAQ (reference sequence). Trimming took 5 bases from V and 16 from J, leaving 18 bases between them.

The sample holds a few counts of this clonotype. The chain combines TRBV27 with TRBJ2-7; D possibly uses TRBD1 or TRBD2 (6 bases each). Germline assignment: CDR1 MNHEY and CDR2 SMNVEV (reference sequence). With 6 bases removed from V and 3 bases from J, the gap between germline ends came to 18 bases. CDR3 size: 15 residues. CDR3: CASRTWKRGVYEQYF. The CDR3 DNA reads as TGTGCCAGCAGAACCTGGAAAAGGGGGGTCTACGAGCAGTACTTC.

CDR3 amino acids: CASSPGLAGFETQYF. CDR3 nucleotides: TGCGCCAGCAGCCCCGGACTAGCGGGATTTGAGACCCAGTACTTC. This sequence joins TRBV5-1 and TRBJ2-5; 12 bases agree with TRBD2. The V segment lost 4 bases and the J segment 5 bases; nucleotides outside the gene matches: 6. The CDR3 is 15 residues long. Looked up from germline, CDR1 is SGHRS and CDR2 is YFSETQ.

This clonotype was seen repeatedly, ten times or more. The V call is TRBV5-5, the J call TRBJ1-3; D unresolved. V shed 3 bases and J shed 2 bases, with 9 bases lying between them. Germline V gives CDR1 SGHKS, CDR2 YYEKEE (reference sequence). The CDR3 is made up of 14 amino acids. CDR3 region: CASSSPGPGNTIYF. CDR3 nucleotide sequence: TGTGCCAGCAGCTCTCCGGGCCCTGGAAACACCATATATTTT.

The J gene is TRBJ2-7, the V gene TRBV5-6; TRBD1 aligns across 12 bases. This CDR3 has 15 amino acids. V trimming: 8 bases; J trimming: 4 bases; junction bases outside the gene matches: 10. Germline V CDR1 and CDR2: SGHDT, YYEEEE. CDR3 residues: CARINRDRGLYEQYF. Here the CDR3 DNA reads TGTGCCAGAATTAACCGGGACAGGGGGCTTTACGAGCAGTACTTC.

The chain employs TRBV2 and TRBJ2-2; the D gene is possibly TRBD1 (6 bases). This CDR3 comprises 15 residues. V lost 7 bases to trimming and J lost 5 bases, with 17 bases between them. The V gene's germline CDR1 is SNHLY and CDR2 FYNNEI. The CDR3 here is CASTWTAAGTGELFF. CDR3 in DNA: TGTGCCAGCACGTGGACAGCTGCCGGGACCGGGGAGCTGTTTTTT. Complete variable domain (other parts from reference TRBV2 and TRBJ2-2): EPEVTQTPSHQVTQMGQEVILRCVPISNHLYFYWYRQILGQKVEFLVSFYNNEISEKSEIFDDQFSVERPDGSNFTLKIRSTKLEDSAMYFCASTWTAAGTGELFFGEGSRLTVL.